This T cell receptor (beta chain) appears in the sequencing data of a study of cytomegalovirus exposure and HLA in healthy donors (dated by TCRdb to about 2017). General notes on the study: In an earlier analysis of 550 to 750 of the donors, approximately 300 Gb of sequence data and 95 million to 130 million unique TCR beta sequences from roughly 190 million T cells were reported. About 300 gigabases of sequencing data and approximately 84 million unique TCR sequences were included in an early release covering 500 to 750 HLA-typed donors. Of the roughly 390 genotyped donors, over 80% were placed in the genetic ancestry cluster associated with self-reported Caucasian donors. The study was designed to test whether signatures of past pathogen exposure could be identified by cataloging public T cell receptors. Using immunosequencing, the study profiled T cell repertoires from 666 subjects and related those repertoires to cytomegalovirus serostatus. A separate validation cohort of approximately 120 different subjects was used in addition to the roughly 640-subject first cohort. The study combined high-throughput TCR immunosequencing, statistical association of individual TCRs with disease status, and machine learning to predict cytomegalovirus infection status. A later analysis re-analyzed previously published TCR beta repertoires from 550 to 700 donors and added high-resolution HLA genotyping to study TCR occurrence patterns. In the later analysis, no new phenotypic data were used to find candidate immune exposures; instead, reliance was placed on TCR beta sequences and their occurrence across donors. An earlier analysis of 587 of the donors applied high-throughput TCR beta sequencing to assess whether each TCR beta V gene segment acted as functional or pseudogenic. Donor age, sex, ethnicity and CMV serostatus were collected together with the repertoire data. A later genetic analysis used genome-wide SNP genotypes for about 65% of the roughly 700 donors, treating that subset as a discovery cohort. All discovery cohort repertoires had been generated on a single sequencing platform. HLA typing covered class I and class II loci at four-digit resolution. Typing coverage varied by locus: about 629-640 donors for A, B, C, DRB1 and DQB1; more than 500 for DQA1; over 600 for DPA1; approximately 470 for DPB1. Roughly 5 DR-DQ haplotypes were handled as single units for association and clustering, since linkage in the cohort was strong. Across under 500 genotyped donors of the cohort, an average of about 200,000 unique TCR beta nucleotide sequences per donor were sequenced, and 15% to 20% of those sequences were non-productive.

General findings and caveats noted by the study authors: According to the authors, the approach could potentially be generalized to other disease states and immunological phenotypes. In a later analysis, HLA-associated TCR beta chains were found to be more clonally expanded and to have lower generation probabilities than equally common non-associated chains. This cohort had only TCR beta chains sequenced, and the lack of alpha or paired-chain data limited which features could be detected. In both the original and validation cohorts, the classifier was reported to diagnose cytomegalovirus status with high specificity and sensitivity. Because HLA typing was missing for some donors at each locus, association tests included only the typed subset. The presence/absence analyses assumed that sequencing depth was roughly uniform across donors, and that assumption may not be true. The only immune exposure information available for the cohort was CMV serostatus. A later analysis associated approximately 17,000 TCR beta sequences with specific HLA alleles at a false discovery rate of 0.05. Because the 87-base-pair reads could not distinguish some IMGT-functional V segments, including TRBV6-2 and TRBV6-3, those segments were excluded. The earlier analysis of almost 600 of the donors excluded roughly 17 rarely observed V segments, including chromosome 9 orphons, because counts were too low. A further reported finding was that TCR beta sequences accurately predicted the HLA-A and HLA-B alleles for most subjects in the first cohort. In vitro tests confirmed that a few of the cytomegalovirus-associated TCR beta chains recognize cytomegalovirus antigens. A later analysis reported that several top co-occurrence clusters appeared linked to parvovirus B19, influenza, CMV and Epstein-Barr virus. When HLA alleles, especially DR and DQ, strongly co-occurred, attributing TCR associations to individual alleles was difficult. Linkage disequilibrium might explain the correlated functional status among segregating V segments, but an unknown experimental factor could not be excluded. An earlier analysis of 587 of the donors showed that most TCR beta V segments appeared in productive rearrangements either about 90% or about 30% of the time, which broadly matched IMGT annotations. The study gave a list of under 200 TCR beta chains associated with cytomegalovirus. A later genetic analysis reported fewer N-insertions in productive TCRs among donors in an Asian-associated ancestry cluster than the roughly 670-donor mean. A cluster of highly shared sequence variants was judged likely to represent a technical artifact of the sequencing pipeline. Most TCR sequences were seen in very few donors, while some public TCRs were found in many individuals. In a later analysis, most CMV-associated TCR beta chains were found to appear HLA-restricted, with HLA associations seemingly driven largely by CMV exposure. In a later analysis, TCR association rates were found to vary across HLA loci, with the most associated TCRs seen for DRB1 alleles and the fewest for HLA-C alleles. A later genetic analysis associated a missense DCLRE1C variant with V-gene and J-gene trimming of TCR beta chains, and an independent cohort replicated the association.

The cohort consisted of more than 650 healthy bone marrow donors. At the time of sampling, every cohort member was nominally healthy, though immune exposures that went unrecorded were likely present. The donor was CMV seronegative and was included in the group of several hundred seronegative cohort members. Each donor provided a peripheral blood sample, and peripheral blood mononuclear cells were used for TCR beta sequencing. Genomic DNA extraction from the blood cell samples was performed with the Qiagen DNeasy Blood Extraction Kit. Trimmed from V: 3 bases; trimmed from J: 6 bases; junction bases lacking a gene match: 11. In the germline V gene, CDR1 corresponds to SGHAT and CDR2 to FQNNGV. The CDR3 starts with the cysteine, ends with the phenylalanine, and has 16 residues. Solely the CDR3 DNA is kept, with 48 bases framed from the first base. This clone was found a few times. Its antigen is still unknown. No much larger clone exists at a distance of one base, and base qualities are not known.

Receptors were amplified or captured by the immunoSEQ multiplex PCR assay. For the multiplex PCR, a mixture combining 60 forward primers for TCR Vbeta segments and 13 reverse primers for TCR Jbeta segments was used. The CDR3 region of rearranged TCR beta genes was amplified from genomic DNA by a multiplex PCR assay. The Illumina HiSeq System was used to sequence the amplified TCR beta libraries as 87-base-pair reads. Under the source paper's analysis protocol: A later analysis counted some 74 million unique TCR beta chains across the 500 to 850 repertoires, and around 12 million of these chains were shared by at least two donors. A nearest-neighbor algorithm error-corrected the raw reads and collapsed the reads into unique sequences, merging closely related sequences to remove PCR and sequencing errors. To assign V, D and J gene segments, CDR3 sequences were aligned to IMGT reference sequences. Each retained sequence needed at least a six-nucleotide match to both a V gene segment and a J gene segment. Rearrangements were called productive when the CDR3 lacked stop codons and stayed in frame with V and J; all others were non-productive. CDR3 was defined by IMGT convention, running from the second conserved V-encoded cysteine to the conserved J-encoded phenylalanine. The earlier analysis of about 590 of the donors excluded sequences that lacked an unambiguous match to a single V gene segment. In an earlier analysis of about 590 of the donors, a V segment was called functional when productive rearrangements were above 56.7%, and segregating when the standard deviation between donors exceeded 5%. A statistical classification framework was built to diagnose cytomegalovirus status from the catalog of TCR beta chain sequences. A later analysis assigned V and J genes by comparing TCR nucleotide sequences with IMGT/GENE-DB human TR gene sequences. In a later analysis, CDR3 sequences and most-parsimonious VDJ recombination scenarios were assigned using the TCRdist pipeline. A later analysis defined each TCR beta chain by its CDR3 amino acid sequence plus V-gene family, and excluded reads lacking a unique V-gene family. As a way to deal with suspected cross-contamination and a sequencing artifact, a later analysis dropped over 550 nucleotide sequences that were highly shared and had low generation probability. In a later analysis, a clonal expansion index was calculated for each public chain from normalized within-repertoire ranks of inferred template counts. In a later analysis, generation probabilities were computed with a VDJ recombination model fitted to out-of-frame rearrangements, and the resulting probabilities were checked against IGoR. Hypergeometric tests were used in a later analysis to score TCR-TCR, TCR-HLA and TCR-CMV co-occurrence, with a repertoire-size bias correction applied to the TCR pairs. A later analysis estimated false discovery rates by permuting HLA or CMV assignments 20 times. A later analysis grouped co-occurring TCRs with DBSCAN, adding TCRdist sequence similarity when clustering within HLA-allele-positive subsets. Repertoires with fewer than 30,000 or more than 120,000 public chains were left out of co-occurrence clustering, as were four to six repertoires with anomalous nucleotide sharing. TCRdb took over this immuneACCESS table, retaining in-frame rearrangements with V and J assigned. Such tables are incomplete; in checked studies, under half of the missing clones stem from an unresolved V gene, and the remainder is unexplained. That table gives V, J and clone size, and the DNA gave D and trimming. The sample table contains 140,000 or so clones; only one count was recorded for roughly 66% of them. Together, the top ten hold approximately 6.5% of the sample.

This TCR was sampled from a woman aged 55-69 years in good health and CMV-seronegative. The sequence is built from TRBV11-2 and TRBJ2-7, with 10 bases in between that match TRBD2. The sequenced sample consisted of PBMCs. Here the CDR3 is given as CASSFDSLAGVPEQYF. The DNA reads as follows: TGTGCCAGCAGCTTCGATTCGCTAGCGGGAGTACCCGAGCAGTACTTC.